This T cell receptor (beta chain) comes out of a study of regulatory T cells in long-lasting Graves disease. Described time point: persistent/refractory GD, antithyroid drugs over 5 years with positive TRAb. Researchers made the TCR library from RNA that was extracted from PBMCs. The CDR3 loop spans 14 amino acids. Germline loops: CDR1 SGHRS, CDR2 YFSETQ. Deletions cut 3 bases from V and 1 base from J, with 10 bases between. This clonotype was seen repeatedly, ten times or more. iRepertoire HTBI primers and Arm-PCR of CDR3 regions built TCR beta libraries. In TCRdb, the multiplex PCR reads were re-called with MiXCR into one record per CDR3 protein. The sample lists more than 350,000 distinct CDR3 sequences, roughly a fifth occurring once.

This receptor was obtained from a female donor with Graves disease. The V call is TRBV5-1, the J call TRBJ1-1; no clear D. Material: peripheral blood mononuclear cells (PBMCs), obtained when the disease was refractory, from a patient treated with antithyroid drugs. In nucleotides, the CDR3 is TGCGCCAGCAGCTCCGTACCGGCGAACACTGAAGCTTTCTTT. Protein product: CASSSVPANTEAFF.